Below are 32 T cell receptor beta chains sequenced from a single sample in a study of shared clonotypes between healthy human individuals (dated by TCRdb to about 2020). Preparation of the library involved the immunoSEQ multiplex PCR assay. TCRdb limited this immuneACCESS table to in-frame rearrangements with V and J called. A share of clones is missing; checked studies link under half to unresolved V genes, and the rest is unexplained. This sample is represented by hundreds of thousands of clones; over 65% of them were singletons. Under 2% of the sample is taken by the ten largest. Material: memory CD4+ T cells sorted from blood. The cell subset or site label corresponds to: CD45RA-negative fraction. Receptor source: a woman in her twenties or thirties in good health.

The chain employs TRBV7-9 and TRBJ1-2; TRBD1 matches 11 bases. J lost 7 bases, V lost 2 bases, and 6 bases had no gene match. Germline V lookup: CDR1 SEHNR, CDR2 FQNEAQ (reference sequence). This CDR3 is 15 amino acids long. This CDR3 reads CASSLTDRGLGGYTF. The CDR3 DNA is TGTGCCAGCAGCTTAACGGACAGGGGGCTGGGTGGCTACACCTTC.

The V call is TRBV6-5, the J call TRBJ1-1; unclear D gene. This CDR3 has 13 amino acids. Trimming stripped 4 bases from V and 1 base from J, with 7 bases between. Germline V gene lookup returns CDR1 MNHEY and CDR2 SVGAGI. CDR3 DNA: TGTGCCAGCAGTTTAGAGGGGAACACTGAAGCTTTCTTT. It specifies CASSLEGNTEAFF.

This sequence joins TRBV2 and TRBJ2-3; D gene ambiguous. CDR1 and CDR2 (germline): SNHLY, FYNNEI. V gave up 6 bases and J gave up 1 base, with 14 bases separating them. There are 15 residues in the CDR3. This CDR3 reads CASRHFGGRTDTQYF. DNA of the CDR3: TGTGCCAGCAGGCACTTCGGCGGACGCACAGATACGCAGTATTTT.

This clone was counted a few times. The chain links TRBV6-1 to TRBJ1-4; 7 bases line up with TRBD1. V was pared by 2 bases and J by 3 bases, with 3 bases of the junction left unmatched. Germline V gene sequence: CDR1 MNHNS, CDR2 SASEGT. This CDR3 is 15 amino acids long. This chain's CDR3 is CASSETGTANEKLFF. DNA for the CDR3: TGTGCCAGCAGTGAAACCGGGACAGCTAATGAAAAACTGTTTTTT.

This clone was seen a handful of times. CDR3 region: CASRGQGAYGEKLFF. CDR3 nucleotide sequence: TGTGCCAGCAGGGGACAGGGGGCCTACGGTGAAAAACTGTTTTTT. The chain carries TRBV2 and TRBJ1-4, with 12 bases aligning to TRBD1. The V segment lost 6 bases and the J segment 7 bases; nucleotides outside the gene matches: 6. CDR1 SNHLY and CDR2 FYNNEI come from the germline V gene. CDR3 size: 15 residues.

The CDR3 here is CATSRASVGPEAFF. In DNA form, the CDR3 reads TGTGCCACCAGCAGAGCGTCGGTAGGACCTGAAGCTTTCTTT. V and J are TRBV15 and TRBJ1-1; D is uncertain. The germline V gene has CDR1 LNHNV and CDR2 YYDKDF (reference sequence). The CDR3 spans 14 residues. Trimming removed 1 base at V and 6 bases at J, with 12 bases between.

V and J are TRBV19 and TRBJ2-7, with 7 bases matching TRBD2. Germline V gene lookup returns CDR1 LNHDA and CDR2 SQIVND (reference sequence). V gave up 8 bases and J gave up 7 bases; unmatched junction bases: 14. This CDR3 is 14 amino acids long. The CDR3 bases are TGTGCCAGTTCCCCGAGGGGAGGGCCTGAAGAGCAGTACTTC. Translated: CASSPRGGPEEQYF.

The CDR3 bases are TGTGCCAGCAGTTCCGAGGCGCCCTATCAGCCCCAGCATTTT. Protein: CASSSEAPYQPQHF. This chain connects TRBV27 to TRBJ1-5; D uncertain. In germline, CDR1 is MNHEY, CDR2 SMNVEV (reference sequence). The V gene lost 4 bases and the J gene lost 5 bases, with 12 bases spanning the gap. This CDR3 is built from 14 residues.

As to this clone: The sample holds other DNA sequences that translate to the same CDR3. The rearrangement joins TRBV29-1 to TRBJ2-7, with D perhaps given as TRBD1 or TRBD2 (6 bases each). CDR1 SQVTM and CDR2 ANQGSEA come from the germline V gene. The CDR3 sequence is 12 residues long. Trimming stripped 3 bases from V and 5 bases from J, with 11 bases between. The CDR3 nucleotides read TGCAGCGTTGACAGGGGAGGCGACGAGCAGTACTTC. Its translation: CSVDRGGDEQYF.

In its sample, this clone was seen once. Other DNA sequences of this sample code for an identical CDR3. The chain combines TRBV5-1 with TRBJ1-2; D might be TRBD1 (5 bases). Germline CDR1 reads SGHRS; CDR2 reads YFSETQ. The CDR3 contains 14 residues. V was shortened by 2 bases and J by 2 bases, with 10 bases between the two germline ends. The CDR3 region has the DNA TGCGCCAGCAGCTTAAAGACAGACAACTATGGCTACACCTTC. Protein: CASSLKTDNYGYTF.

The chain uses TRBV19 and TRBJ2-3; maybe TRBD2 (5 bases). Germline V gives CDR1 LNHDA, CDR2 SQIVND (reference sequence). The CDR3 spans 13 residues. Trimming stripped 3 bases from V and 5 bases from J, with 9 bases between. The CDR3 reads CASSINRGDTQYF. DNA for the CDR3: TGTGCCAGTAGTATTAATCGGGGAGATACGCAGTATTTT. The variable domain in full, with the rest retrieved from reference TRBV19 and TRBJ2-3, is DGGITQSPKYLFRKEGQNVTLSCEQNLNHDAMYWYRQDPGQGLRLIYYSQIVNDFQKGDIAEGYSVSREKKESFPLTVTSAQKNPTAFYLCASSINRGDTQYFGPGTRLTVL.

The V call is TRBV6-5, the J call TRBJ1-1; 8 positions match TRBD1. The germline V gene has CDR1 MNHEY and CDR2 SVGAGI. CDR3 length equals 14 residues. Unmatched junction bases numbered 4, after V lost 7 bases and J lost 0 bases. The CDR3 sequence is CASMRQGLNTEAFF. In DNA, the CDR3 is TGTGCCAGCATGCGACAGGGGTTGAACACTGAAGCTTTCTTT.

V gene TRBV7-8 combines with J gene TRBJ2-5; D is possibly TRBD1 or TRBD2 (5 bases each). In germline, CDR1 is SGHVS, CDR2 FQNEAQ. V was pared by 5 bases and J by 5 bases, with 24 bases between. The CDR3 consists of 17 residues. In DNA, the CDR3 is TGTGCCAGCAGCCCACTCCCGGGACGCCCCGAATGGGAGACCCAGTACTTC. Protein sequence: CASSPLPGRPEWETQYF.

The CDR3 region is CASRRTGSVGELFF. Here the CDR3 DNA reads TGTGCCAGCAGACGCACAGGGTCCGTCGGGGAGCTGTTTTTT. V gene TRBV5-8 combines with J gene TRBJ2-2; tentative D call: TRBD1 (6 bases). The germline V gene has CDR1 SGHTS and CDR2 YDEGEE. The CDR3 spans 14 residues. V was clipped by 5 bases and J by 7 bases, with 15 bases between them.

The chain combines TRBV19 with TRBJ2-7; 8 bases are shared with TRBD1. The V and J ends lost 4 bases and 3 bases, in that order; junction bases with no gene match: 2. This CDR3 is built from 13 residues. CDR1 and CDR2 (germline): LNHDA, SQIVND (reference sequence). CDR3 protein: CASSRTGLYEQYF. The CDR3 nucleotides are TGTGCCAGTAGTAGGACAGGGCTCTACGAGCAGTACTTC.

This clone was picked up one time. This chain connects TRBV4-2 to TRBJ2-7, with 11 bases identical to TRBD1. This CDR3 has 14 amino acids. Germline CDR1 is LGHNA and CDR2 is YNFKEQ. The junction had 5 bases not matched to a gene; V was cut back by 4 bases and J by 6 bases. CDR3 sequence: CASSPRDRGTEQYF. For the CDR3, the DNA is TGTGCCAGCAGCCCCCGGGACAGGGGGACCGAGCAGTACTTC.

In the case of this clone: This specimen includes other DNA sequences encoding the same CDR3. The V gene is TRBV19, the J gene TRBJ2-3; a possible D gene is TRBD2 (5 bases). The CDR3 spans 13 residues. Trimming removed 8 bases at V and 0 bases at J, with 9 bases between. Looked up from germline, CDR1 is LNHDA and CDR2 is SQIVND (reference sequence). The CDR3 sequence is CASSEGSTDTQYF. The CDR3 DNA reads as TGTGCCAGTTCAGAGGGTAGCACAGATACGCAGTATTTT.

V is TRBV7-2 and J is TRBJ2-4; D is unclear. CDR3 length: 15 residues. V was shortened by 2 bases and J by 0 bases, with 8 bases between the two germline ends. The V gene's germline CDR1 is SGHTA and CDR2 FQGNSA. This CDR3 is CASSLIVLAKNIQYF. The DNA of the CDR3 is TGTGCCAGCAGCTTAATAGTCCTAGCCAAAAACATTCAGTACTTC.

The chain links TRBV7-2 to TRBJ2-7; 8 bases agree with TRBD2. From germline, CDR1 is SGHTA and CDR2 FQGNSA. V lost 0 bases, J lost 4 bases, and 2 bases stayed unmatched. This CDR3 is 14 amino acids long. The chain's CDR3 is CASSLASGTYEQYF. Written as DNA, the CDR3 is TGTGCCAGCAGCTTAGCTAGCGGGACTTACGAGCAGTACTTC.

The chain links TRBV5-1 to TRBJ2-3; 10 bases align to TRBD1. Germline V lookup: CDR1 SGHRS, CDR2 YFSETQ. The CDR3 sequence is 17 residues long. Germline trimming cut 4 bases from V and 4 bases from J; bases unmatched to any gene: 12. CDR3 coding DNA: TGCGCCAGCAGCCACAACCGGGACAGGGGTGGTTCAGATACGCAGTATTTT. Protein sequence: CASSHNRDRGGSDTQYF.

A remark on this clone: This same CDR3 is encoded by further DNA sequences in the sample. The chain combines TRBV20-1 with TRBJ2-7; TRBD2 is a possible D gene (6 bases). Deletions cut 3 bases from V and 5 bases from J, with 8 bases between. From germline, CDR1 is DFQATT and CDR2 SNEGSKA (reference sequence). The CDR3 runs to 11 residues. CDR3: CSARGGNEQYF. DNA for the CDR3: TGCAGTGCTAGGGGCGGGAACGAGCAGTACTTC.

The rearrangement joins TRBV10-3 to TRBJ2-3; possible D gene TRBD2, 7 bases. The CDR3 runs 18 residues. The germline gives CDR1 ENHRY, CDR2 SYGVKD. V was shortened by 0 bases and J by 2 bases, with 18 bases between the two germline ends. The CDR3 reads CAISESWGGGTNTDTQYF. CDR3 nucleotides: TGTGCCATCAGTGAGTCGTGGGGAGGGGGGACGAACACAGATACGCAGTATTTT.

The V gene is TRBV5-5, the J gene TRBJ2-7; possibly TRBD2 for D (5 bases). V gave up 0 bases and J gave up 2 bases, with 9 bases separating them. Per the germline V gene, CDR1 is SGHKS and CDR2 is YYEKEE (reference sequence). This CDR3 has 14 residues. The CDR3 DNA is TGTGCCAGCAGCTTGGGAGGGTCCCCCTACGAGCAGTACTTC. Amino acid sequence: CASSLGGSPYEQYF.

The V call is TRBV7-9, the J call TRBJ2-1; 7 bases map to TRBD2. The CDR3 has 14 residues. Germline assignment: CDR1 SEHNR and CDR2 FQNEAQ (reference sequence). V was clipped by 2 bases and J by 5 bases; unmatched bases: 3. The CDR3, as DNA: TGTGCCAGCAGCTTAAAACGGGAGGACAATGAGCAGTTCTTC. As protein: CASSLKREDNEQFF.

The chain uses TRBV29-1 and TRBJ2-7, with D hard to call. This CDR3 contains 12 residues. The V end was cut by 4 bases, the J end by 2 bases, with 9 bases between. Per germline, CDR1 SQVTM and CDR2 ANQGSEA. CDR3 nucleotide sequence: TGCAGCGTTGGCACAGCAGCCTACGAGCAGTACTTC. Amino acids: CSVGTAAYEQYF.

The chain links TRBV19 to TRBJ2-2; possibly TRBD1 for D (5 bases). The V end lost 5 bases, the J end lost 3 bases, and 10 bases lay between the germline ends. The length of the CDR3 is 14 residues. Germline V gene lookup returns CDR1 LNHDA and CDR2 SQIVND (reference sequence). CDR3 coding DNA: TGTGCCAGTAGTCCCCAGACAGACACCGGGGAGCTGTTTTTT. Protein sequence: CASSPQTDTGELFF.

CDR3 nucleotide sequence: TGTGCCAGCAGTTACTCGAAAGGTGGGGCCAACGTCCTGACTTTC. Translation gives CASSYSKGGANVLTF. The chain employs TRBV6-5 and TRBJ2-6; D not resolved. The length of the CDR3 is 15 residues. Germline V CDR1 and CDR2: MNHEY, SVGAGI. Between the trimmed V and J ends, which lost 0 bases and 3 bases, there was a span of 6 bases.

This clone was seen a handful of times. The CDR3 loop is CASSGTLIAGGSPHEQFF. CDR3 coding DNA: TGCGCCAGCAGCGGGACACTGATAGCGGGAGGATCCCCGCATGAGCAGTTCTTC. V and J are TRBV5-1 and TRBJ2-1, with 10 bases fitting TRBD2. The CDR3 covers 18 residues. J gave up 8 bases and V 4 bases, and 18 bases lay outside the gene matches. CDR1 is SGHRS and CDR2 is YFSETQ in the germline V gene.

This sequence joins TRBV7-9 and TRBJ1-2; 11 nucleotides align to TRBD1. Germline loops: CDR1 SEHNR, CDR2 FQNEAQ (reference sequence). CDR3 size: 15 residues. Trimming cost V 5 bases and J 6 bases; bases outside gene matches: 8. The CDR3 DNA reads TGTGCCAGCAGCCAAGATAGGGGACAGGGGGATGGCTACACCTTC. Protein: CASSQDRGQGDGYTF.

The chain has TRBV19 and TRBJ2-5; D may be TRBD2 (7 bases). The ends were cut back, 5 bases at V and 5 bases at J, with 9 bases in the middle. Germline V gene sequence: CDR1 LNHDA, CDR2 SQIVND (reference sequence). The CDR3 contains 12 residues. The CDR3 sequence is CASSGGAETQYF. The CDR3 DNA is TGTGCCAGTAGTGGGGGGGCGGAGACCCAGTACTTC.

The chain carries TRBV7-2 and TRBJ2-3; D is undetermined. CDR1 SGHTA and CDR2 FQGNSA come from the germline V gene. This CDR3 is built from 13 residues. V lost 4 bases and J lost 6, with 11 bases in between. CDR3 residues: CASSYSLSDTQYF. The CDR3 DNA is TGTGCCAGCAGCTATTCGTTGTCGGATACGCAGTATTTT. Looking up the rest from reference TRBV7-2 and TRBJ2-3 gives the full variable domain: GAGVSQSPSNKVTEKGKDVELRCDPISGHTALYWYRQSLGQGLEFLIYFQGNSAPDKSGLPSDRFSAERTGGSVSTLTIQRTQQEDSAVYLCASSYSLSDTQYFGPGTRLTVL.

The chain links TRBV9 to TRBJ2-2, with 9 bases that match TRBD1. Trimming took 1 base from V and 5 from J; bases not matched to a gene: 6. CDR3 length equals 16 residues. Germline V gene lookup returns CDR1 SGDLS and CDR2 YYNGEE. The CDR3: CASSVNPGQGTGELFF. The CDR3 DNA reads as TGTGCCAGCAGCGTAAACCCGGGACAGGGAACCGGGGAGCTGTTTTTT. The variable domain in full, completed from reference TRBV9 and TRBJ2-2, reads DSGVTQTPKHLITATGQRVTLRCSPRSGDLSVYWYQQSLDQGLQFLIQYYNGEERAKGNILERFSAQQFPDLHSELNLSSLELGDSALYFCASSVNPGQGTGELFFGEGSRLTVL.